Below, 30 T cell receptor beta chains from the same sample are listed, as sequenced in a study of T-cell reconstitution after alpha-beta-depleted transplantation in children. As it was prepared, the TCRbeta library received unique molecular identifiers. TCRdb re-called the PCR reads with MiXCR, one entry per CDR3 protein. The sample lists 500,000 to 750,000 distinct CDR3 sequences; around 13% were seen once. Sequencing was performed on PBMCs, mostly from graft donor cells, taken 360 days after TCRalphabeta/CD19-depleted stem cell transplant. These receptors all stem from a male patient between 5 and 17 years old who had a stem cell transplant for acute myeloid leukemia, so the T cells may come from the graft donor.

The rearrangement links TRBV7-2 to TRBJ2-1; D may be TRBD1 or TRBD2 (6 bases each). The V end lost 5 bases, the J end lost 0 bases, and 14 bases lay between the germline ends. The length of the CDR3 is 16 residues. The germline gives CDR1 SGHTA, CDR2 FQGNSA. The CDR3 loop reads CASSATGAGSYNEQFF. The CDR3 nucleotides are TGTGCCAGCAGCGCGACGGGGGCGGGCTCCTACAATGAGCAGTTCTTC. Filled out from reference TRBV7-2 and TRBJ2-1, the complete variable domain reads GAGVSQSPSNKVTEKGKDVELRCDPISGHTALYWYRQSLGQGLEFLIYFQGNSAPDKSGLPSDRFSAERTGGSVSTLTIQRTQQEDSAVYLCASSATGAGSYNEQFFGPGTRLTVL.

The chain combines TRBV5-1 with TRBJ2-7; 10 bases agree with TRBD2. The CDR3 length is 16 residues. V lost 0 bases and J lost 0; bases outside the gene matches: 3. Germline lookup yields CDR1 SGHRS and CDR2 YFSETQ. This chain's CDR3 is CASSLGASGSSYEQYF. CDR3 nucleotide sequence: TGCGCCAGCAGCTTGGGAGCTAGCGGGAGCTCCTACGAGCAGTACTTC. The variable domain in full, with the rest retrieved from reference TRBV5-1 and TRBJ2-7, is KAGVTQTPRYLIKTRGQQVTLSCSPISGHRSVSWYQQTPGQGLQFLFEYFSETQRNKGNFPGRFSGRQFSNSRSEMNVSTLELGDSALYLCASSLGASGSSYEQYFGPGTRLTVT.

This clonotype was observed a handful of times. The chain carries TRBV27 and TRBJ2-5; TRBD2 matches at 12 bases. The CDR3 runs to 15 residues. V lost 5 bases and J lost 2; bases outside the gene matches: 3. From germline, CDR1 is MNHEY and CDR2 SMNVEV (reference sequence). CDR3 sequence (DNA): TGTGCCAGCAGTCGTGGGACTAGCGGGCAAGAGACCCAGTACTTC. Residues: CASSRGTSGQETQYF.

This clonotype showed up just a few times. The chain is built from TRBV5-5 and TRBJ2-7; 7 nucleotides agree with TRBD1. CDR3 length equals 14 residues. Germline values: CDR1 SGHKS, CDR2 YYEKEE (reference sequence). Trimming cost V 4 bases and J 0 bases; bases outside gene matches: 4. CDR3 in amino acids: CASSRDSYSYEQYF. In nucleotides, the CDR3 is TGTGCCAGCAGCCGGGACAGCTACTCCTACGAGCAGTACTTC.

This clonotype was counted at least ten times. The rearrangement links TRBV29-1 to TRBJ2-1; unclear D gene. CDR1 SQVTM and CDR2 ANQGSEA come from the germline V gene. Trimming pared 0 bases from V and 6 bases from J, leaving 12 bases between. CDR3 length equals 14 residues. As DNA, the CDR3 is TGCAGCGTTGAAGAGTCACGACTCGGCAATGAGCAGTTCTTC. Its protein product is CSVEESRLGNEQFF.

The sample holds a few counts of this clonotype. The V call is TRBV15, the J call TRBJ2-1; a possible D gene is TRBD1 (5 bases). The CDR3 sequence is 15 residues long. V lost 3 bases, J lost 0 bases, and 9 bases lay in between. The germline gives CDR1 LNHNV, CDR2 YYDKDF (reference sequence). This chain's CDR3 is CATSSGASSYNEQFF. The DNA of the CDR3 is TGTGCCACCAGCAGTGGGGCGAGCTCCTACAATGAGCAGTTCTTC.

This clonotype was seen ten or more times. The J gene is TRBJ2-3, the V gene TRBV5-1; 11 bases align to TRBD2. CDR1 and CDR2 from the germline V gene are SGHRS and YFSETQ. The junction had 7 bases not matched to a gene; V was cut back by 2 bases and J by 2 bases. The CDR3 length is 17 residues. The CDR3 coding sequence is TGCGCCAGCAGCTTCCACTCACTAGCGGGAGACACAGATACGCAGTATTTT. Translation: CASSFHSLAGDTDTQYF.

The DNA for the CDR3 is TGCGCCAGCAGCTTCCGGGTGAACTACGAGCAGTACTTC. As protein: CASSFRVNYEQYF. The chain uses TRBV5-1 and TRBJ2-7; D is unresolved. The CDR3 length is 13 residues. CDR1 and CDR2 (germline): SGHRS, YFSETQ. The V end lost 2 bases, the J end lost 3 bases, and 9 bases lay between the germline ends.

The rearrangement joins TRBV19 to TRBJ2-5; TRBD2 might be the D (5 bases). The germline V gene encodes CDR1 LNHDA and CDR2 SQIVND (reference sequence). There are 16 residues in the CDR3. Trimming left V 6 bases short and J 0 bases short, with 17 bases between. The CDR3 DNA sequence: TGTGCCAGTAGCCCCCTTGGAGCGGTCCACCAAGAGACCCAGTACTTC. Translated, it gives CASSPLGAVHQETQYF.

The CDR3 is CASSVLPGPPYEQYF. The CDR3 DNA reads TGTGCCAGCAGCGTCCTCCCGGGACCACCTTACGAGCAGTACTTC. The chain employs TRBV9 and TRBJ2-7; tentatively, D is TRBD1 or TRBD2 (5 bases each). The CDR3 extends over 15 amino acids. V was pared by 2 bases and J by 4 bases, with 16 bases between. Germline V lookup: CDR1 SGDLS, CDR2 YYNGEE.

This clonotype was observed many times. The CDR3, as DNA: TGTGCCAGCAGTTTAAGACAGGGACACGGGGAGCTGTTTTTT. It yields the protein CASSLRQGHGELFF. V and J are TRBV12-3 or TRBV12-4 and TRBJ2-2, with 7 bases matching TRBD1. The CDR3 spans 14 residues. Losses at the gene ends were 2 bases for V and 7 bases for J; bases not matched to a gene: 4.

This clonotype was observed many times. This rearrangement joins TRBV5-1 to TRBJ2-1; D possibly corresponds to TRBD2 (5 bases). The CDR3 sequence is 15 residues long. Germline CDR1 reads SGHRS; CDR2 reads YFSETQ. The V end was cut by 0 bases, the J end by 0 bases, with 7 bases between. The CDR3 nucleotides are TGCGCCAGCAGCTTGGCCGGGAACTCCTACAATGAGCAGTTCTTC. This translates into CASSLAGNSYNEQFF.

Written as DNA, the CDR3 is TGTGCCAGCACCAAGGGTGGGGACAGGGCTCGACCAAGATATAATTCACCCCTCCACTTT. Its protein is CASTKGGDRARPRYNSPLHF. The chain uses TRBV28 and TRBJ1-6; 9 nucleotides align to TRBD1. Germline V CDR1 and CDR2: MDHEN, SYDVKM. The ends lost 7 bases at V and 4 bases at J; junction bases unmatched: 20. The CDR3 spans 20 residues. The variable domain in full, completed from reference TRBV28 and TRBJ1-6, reads DVKVTQSSRYLVKRTGEKVFLECVQDMDHENMFWYRQDPGLGLRLIYFSYDVKMKEKGDIPEGYSVSREKKERFSLILESASTNQTSMYLCASTKGGDRARPRYNSPLHFGNGTRLTVT.

The rearrangement links TRBV12-3 or TRBV12-4 to TRBJ2-1; D unresolved. This CDR3 is built from 15 residues. V shed 5 bases and J shed 0 bases, with 11 bases lying between them. The CDR3 DNA reads TGTGCCAGCAGTAAGATGGGAAGCTCCTACAATGAGCAGTTCTTC. As protein: CASSKMGSSYNEQFF.

This clonotype has ten or more counts. The CDR3 DNA reads as TGTGCCAGCACCTTAGCTAGGACCGCGGACGGGGAGCTGTTTTTT. It translates to CASTLARTADGELFF. The chain recombines TRBV6-1 with TRBJ2-2; D gene uncertain. Deletions cut 7 bases from V and 7 bases from J, with 19 bases between. The CDR3 spans 15 residues. The germline gives CDR1 MNHNS, CDR2 SASEGT.

This clonotype was seen only a few times. The CDR3 coding sequence is TGCGCCAGCAGCTTGGCCAGTGACAGGGCCTACAATGAGCAGTTCTTC. It encodes CASSLASDRAYNEQFF. The chain links TRBV5-1 to TRBJ2-1; 7 bases are shared with TRBD1. The junction had 5 bases not matched to a gene; V was cut back by 0 bases and J by 2 bases. Germline assignment: CDR1 SGHRS and CDR2 YFSETQ. The CDR3 has 16 amino acids.

This sequence joins TRBV20-1 and TRBJ2-7; tentative D call: TRBD2 (5 bases). V dropped 0 bases and J dropped 3 bases, with 12 bases sitting between them. The V gene's germline CDR1 is DFQATT and CDR2 SNEGSKA (reference sequence). This CDR3 region has 14 residues. The DNA of the CDR3 is TGCAGTGCTAGAGATTGGGCGGGCTACTACGAGCAGTACTTC. It encodes CSARDWAGYYEQYF.

This clonotype showed up just a few times. V gene TRBV29-1 combines with J gene TRBJ2-2; 8 bases agree with TRBD1. This CDR3 is built from 14 residues. V gave up 2 bases and J gave up 3 bases; unmatched junction bases: 2. Germline V gene sequence: CDR1 SQVTM, CDR2 ANQGSEA. DNA of the CDR3: TGCAGCGTTGAACAGGGGGCTGACACCGGGGAGCTGTTTTTT. Protein product: CSVEQGADTGELFF.

The chain links TRBV7-9 to TRBJ2-3; no reliable D call. The germline gives CDR1 SEHNR, CDR2 FQNEAQ (reference sequence). The CDR3 runs to 15 residues. V was clipped by 6 bases and J by 3 bases, with 16 bases between them. This chain's CDR3 is CASSRPIGRTDTQYF. The CDR3, as DNA: TGTGCCAGCAGTCGACCGATTGGGCGGACAGATACGCAGTATTTT.

The chain has TRBV5-4 and TRBJ1-5; 9 bases are a match to TRBD1. V dropped 0 bases and J dropped 4; count of bases not matched to a gene: 8. Germline lookup yields CDR1 SGHNT and CDR2 YYREEE (reference sequence). The CDR3 consists of 17 residues. CDR3 sequence reads: CASSLDRGRGLNQPQHF. The CDR3 nucleotides are TGTGCCAGCAGCTTGGACAGGGGGCGAGGGTTAAATCAGCCCCAGCATTTT.

This clonotype was found a few times. The CDR3 region has the DNA TGTGCCAGCAGTTTTGGCAGCTATACAGATACGCAGTATTTT. Residues: CASSFGSYTDTQYF. The V and J genes are TRBV28 and TRBJ2-3; D is unclear. The CDR3 contains 14 residues. Germline lookup yields CDR1 MDHEN and CDR2 SYDVKM. V lost 3 bases and J lost 3, with 10 bases in between.

The rearrangement joins TRBV3-1 to TRBJ2-2; D remains unclear. The V and J ends lost 3 bases and 3 bases respectively, with 8 bases between them. Germline loops: CDR1 LGHDT, CDR2 YNNKEL (reference sequence). This CDR3 contains 14 residues. DNA for the CDR3: TGTGCCAGCAGCCACCCCATTTACACCGGGGAGCTGTTTTTT. Translation gives CASSHPIYTGELFF.

The rearrangement links TRBV20-1 to TRBJ2-7; a weak D match, TRBD2 (6 bases). This CDR3 has 13 amino acids. CDR1 and CDR2 from the germline V gene are DFQATT and SNEGSKA (reference sequence). Trimming took off 8 bases at V and 2 bases at J, with 16 bases between the two ends. Here the CDR3 reads CSPGTYDTYEQYF. In DNA, the CDR3 is TGCAGTCCGGGGACTTACGACACCTACGAGCAGTACTTC.

This clonotype was seen a handful of times. In DNA, the CDR3 is TGTGCCAGCAGCTACCCCTACGAAAAACTGTTTTTT. It codes for CASSYPYEKLFF. The chain couples TRBV7-9 to TRBJ1-4, with D hard to call. Looked up from germline, CDR1 is SEHNR and CDR2 is FQNEAQ (reference sequence). Trimming pared 4 bases from V and 8 bases from J, leaving 8 bases between. This CDR3 has 12 residues.

This clonotype was observed many times. The J gene is TRBJ2-1, the V gene TRBV28; D remains unclear. V gave up 7 bases and J gave up 7 bases, with 11 bases separating them. Germline V gene sequence: CDR1 MDHEN, CDR2 SYDVKM. The CDR3 loop spans 12 amino acids. CDR3 nucleotides: TGTGCCAGCACCACACTTGGAAATGAGCAGTTCTTC. Translating gives CASTTLGNEQFF.

This clonotype was observed a few times. The V gene is TRBV27, the J gene TRBJ2-3; TRBD2 aligns across 12 bases. There are 19 residues in the CDR3. The junction had 13 bases not matched to a gene; V was cut back by 6 bases and J by 0 bases. CDR1 and CDR2 from the germline V gene are MNHEY and SMNVEV (reference sequence). CDR3 in amino acids: CASSPTPRTSGTSTDTQYF. CDR3 sequence (DNA): TGTGCCAGCAGCCCCACCCCCCGGACTAGCGGGACTAGCACAGATACGCAGTATTTT.

V usage is TRBV7-6 and J usage is TRBJ2-7, with 7 positions matching TRBD1. CDR3 length: 16 amino acids. V shed 5 bases, J shed 3 bases, and the junction held 13 bases outside the gene matches. Germline assignment: CDR1 SGHVS and CDR2 FNYEAQ. Here the CDR3 reads CASSPHGSAGGYEQYF. CDR3 nucleotides: TGTGCCAGCAGCCCCCACGGGTCCGCAGGGGGCTACGAGCAGTACTTC.

The V call is TRBV14, the J call TRBJ2-3; 13 bases map to TRBD2. Germline V lookup: CDR1 SGHDN, CDR2 FVKESK. The CDR3 has 16 residues. Trimming removed 4 bases from V and 5 bases from J; junction bases left unmatched: 6. CDR3 nucleotides: TGTGCCAGCAGCCGAGTGACTAGCGGGAGGAGAGATACGCAGTATTTT. Translation: CASSRVTSGRRDTQYF.

This clonotype was observed a few times. The rearrangement joins TRBV29-1 to TRBJ2-3, with 9 bases identical to TRBD1. The CDR3 has 14 residues. V was pared by 6 bases and J by 6 bases, with 10 bases of the junction left unmatched. CDR1 and CDR2 (germline): SQVTM, ANQGSEA. The CDR3 here is CSVATGGMGDTQYF. CDR3 nucleotide sequence: TGCAGCGTGGCTACAGGGGGCATGGGTGATACGCAGTATTTT.

This chain links TRBV5-1 with TRBJ2-7; 11 bases are shared with TRBD1. Germline V gives CDR1 SGHRS, CDR2 YFSETQ. Unmatched junction bases numbered 8, after V lost 7 bases and J lost 8 bases. CDR3 length: 13 residues. CDR3 sequence (DNA): TGCGCCAGCGGATGGACAGGGGGCAACAAGCAGTACTTC. Amino acid sequence: CASGWTGGNKQYF.